These 25 T cell receptor beta chains share one sample of origin, sequenced in a study of CD8 T cells in ankylosing spondylitis. TCRdb processed the 5' RACE reads anew with MiXCR; each CDR3 protein has one entry. Among some 220,000 distinct CDR3 sequences listed, about 7% were seen once. These receptors' antigens are unknown. General observations from the study: Characteristic of ankylosing spondylitis blood, it appeared, was a TCR beta motif comprising eight highly homologous variants.

Sequencing input: blood, either unsorted or a sorted T cell fraction (not recorded which). The receptors originated from a male donor with ankylosing spondylitis.

This clonotype was picked up many times. The rearrangement joins TRBV4-2 to TRBJ2-3, with D possibly being TRBD1 or TRBD2 (6 bases each). With 0 bases removed from V and 1 base from J, the gap between germline ends came to 11 bases. The CDR3 sequence is 16 residues long. Germline values: CDR1 LGHNA, CDR2 YNFKEQ. The CDR3: CASSQDGGLGTDTQYF. The CDR3, as DNA: TGTGCCAGCAGCCAAGACGGGGGCCTAGGCACAGATACGCAGTATTTT.

This clonotype was counted many times. The rearrangement links TRBV10-2 to TRBJ2-7; the match to TRBD2 covers 13 bases. CDR1 and CDR2 (germline): WSHSY, SAAADI. The junction had 9 bases not matched to a gene; V was cut back by 0 bases and J by 4 bases. This CDR3 comprises 18 residues. This CDR3 reads CASSESMGTSGMRYEQYF. CDR3 sequence (DNA): TGCGCCAGCAGTGAGTCGATGGGGACTAGCGGGATGAGGTACGAGCAGTACTTC.

V and J are TRBV28 and TRBJ2-6; no firm D call. The CDR3 is 18 amino acids. V was cut by 3 bases and J by 0 bases, with 15 bases left in between. Per the germline V gene, CDR1 is MDHEN and CDR2 is SYDVKM. As DNA, the CDR3 is TGTGCCAGCAGTTTTCTCGGACCCACTCTCTCTGGGGCCAACGTCCTGACTTTC. It is translated as CASSFLGPTLSGANVLTF.

This clonotype was counted many times. V and J are TRBV11-2 and TRBJ2-1; 7 bases are shared with TRBD2. The V gene end was trimmed by 1 base and the J gene end by 5 bases; junction bases not matched to a gene: 2. CDR3 size: 14 residues. The V gene's germline CDR1 is SGHAT and CDR2 FQNNGV. The CDR3 reads CASSLVLADNEQFF. The CDR3 DNA reads as TGTGCCAGCAGCTTAGTTCTAGCGGACAATGAGCAGTTCTTC.

This clonotype was detected only a few times. CDR3 coding DNA: TGTGCCAGCAGTTTAGGCACAGGGCTGGGTCAGCCCCAGCATTTT. The encoded protein is CASSLGTGLGQPQHF. The chain carries TRBV27 and TRBJ1-5; D is perhaps TRBD1 (6 bases). Trimming removed 2 bases at V and 6 bases at J, with 14 bases between. CDR3 length: 15 amino acids. From germline, CDR1 is MNHEY and CDR2 SMNVEV (reference sequence).

This clonotype was seen many times. V gene TRBV11-1 combines with J gene TRBJ2-7, with 8 bases matching TRBD1. Germline CDR1 SGHAT, CDR2 FQDESV (reference sequence). This CDR3 contains 18 residues. With 9 bases clipped from V and 3 bases from J, the junction kept 22 bases outside the gene matches. CDR3 region: CARKHSGGDIWTFYEQYF. In nucleotides, the CDR3 is TGTGCCAGGAAGCACTCAGGGGGCGACATCTGGACTTTCTACGAGCAGTACTTC. Full variable domain (missing parts from reference TRBV11-1 and TRBJ2-7): EAEVAQSPRYKITEKSQAVAFWCDPISGHATLYWYRQILGQGPELLVQFQDESVVDDSQLPKDRFSAERLKGVDSTLKIQPAELGDSAMYLCARKHSGGDIWTFYEQYFGPGTRLTVT.

This clonotype was seen ten or more times. The rearrangement uses TRBV29-1 and TRBJ2-4, with a possible D match to TRBD2 (6 bases). The CDR3 length is 14 residues. Trimming took off 1 base at V and 8 bases at J, with 15 bases between the two ends. CDR1 and CDR2 (germline): SQVTM, ANQGSEA. The CDR3 sequence: CSVEVPAPGDIQYF. CDR3 in DNA: TGCAGCGTTGAAGTCCCGGCCCCGGGGGACATTCAGTACTTC.

The chain uses TRBV6-2 or TRBV6-3 and TRBJ1-5, with TRBD1 matching 7 bases. V lost 5 bases and J lost 5; bases outside the gene matches: 12. CDR3 size: 16 residues. The germline V gene encodes CDR1 MNHEY and CDR2 SVGEGT. The DNA of the CDR3 is TGTGCCAGCAGTCACCGAAGACAGGGTGGGCATCAGCCCCAGCATTTT. It codes for CASSHRRQGGHQPQHF.

The table lists this clonotype with many counts. J is TRBJ2-7 and V is TRBV4-1; 7 positions match TRBD2. Germline V CDR1 and CDR2: MGHRA, YSYEKL. This CDR3 contains 15 residues. V lost 0 bases to trimming and J lost 2 bases; unmatched junction nucleotides: 4. The CDR3 sequence is CASSQEPGLPYEQYF. CDR3 nucleotide sequence: TGCGCCAGCAGCCAAGAACCGGGACTACCCTACGAGCAGTACTTC.

The table lists this clonotype with many counts. The rearrangement links TRBV4-3 to TRBJ2-1; 11 nucleotides line up with TRBD2. The CDR3 is 17 amino acids. The germline gives CDR1 LGHNA, CDR2 YSLEER. The J segment lost 6 bases and the V segment lost 0 bases, leaving 7 bases of the junction unmatched. The CDR3 spells CASSQDGGLAVLNEQFF. In nucleotides, the CDR3 is TGCGCCAGCAGCCAAGACGGGGGACTAGCGGTCCTCAATGAGCAGTTCTTC.

This clonotype was found many times. This chain connects TRBV20-1 to TRBJ2-7, with 8 positions matching TRBD1. Germline V CDR1 and CDR2: DFQATT, SNEGSKA (reference sequence). This CDR3 has 13 amino acids. The ends lost 6 bases at V and 4 bases at J; junction bases unmatched: 8. The CDR3 is CSAADRVRYEQYF. The CDR3 DNA reads TGCAGTGCCGCGGACAGGGTCAGGTACGAGCAGTACTTC.

This clonotype has ten or more counts. A read error may account for a junction end that differs from germline. V and J are TRBV5-1 and TRBJ1-1, with a tentative D call TRBD1 (5 bases). This CDR3 comprises 13 residues. From germline, CDR1 is SGHRS and CDR2 YFSETQ. Here the CDR3 reads CASRGEGNTEAFF. The DNA for the CDR3 is TGCGCAAGCAGAGGGGAAGGGAACACTGAAGCTTTCTTT. Drawing the rest from reference TRBV5-1 and TRBJ1-1, the complete variable domain is KAGVTQTPRYLIKTRGQQVTLSCSPISGHRSVSWYQQTPGQGLQFLFEYFSETQRNKGNFPGRFSGRQFSNSRSEMNVSTLELGDSALYLCASRGEGNTEAFFGQGTRLTVV.

The V call is TRBV5-4, the J call TRBJ1-5; unclear D gene. The germline V and J ends were trimmed by 1 base and 1 base, with 9 bases remaining between them. In germline, CDR1 is SGHNT, CDR2 YYREEE (reference sequence). The CDR3 has 15 residues. CDR3 in DNA: TGTGCCAGCAGCTTGCTTTACCCCAGCAATCAGCCCCAGCATTTT. Translation: CASSLLYPSNQPQHF.

This clonotype has ten or more counts. The CDR3 protein is CASSARGFYGYTF. DNA for the CDR3: TGTGCCAGCAGCGCTAGGGGTTTCTATGGCTACACCTTC. This sequence joins TRBV7-9 and TRBJ1-2; D might be TRBD1 (5 bases). The CDR3 has 13 residues. Trimming shortened V by 5 bases and J by 4 bases, and 11 bases separated the two germline ends. Germline-derived CDR1 and CDR2 are SEHNR and FQNEAQ (reference sequence).

This clonotype appeared many times. V gene TRBV12-3 or TRBV12-4 combines with J gene TRBJ2-3; D unresolved. Deletions cut 6 bases from V and 3 bases from J, with 7 bases between. CDR3 size: 12 residues. CDR3 protein: CASRVLTDTQYF. The CDR3 nucleotides are TGTGCCAGCAGGGTCCTAACAGATACGCAGTATTTT.

This clonotype was recorded a few times. The V and J genes are TRBV19 and TRBJ2-6; D is perhaps TRBD1 (6 bases). In germline, CDR1 is LNHDA, CDR2 SQIVND (reference sequence). Trimming pared 6 bases from V and 0 bases from J, leaving 9 bases between. The CDR3 totals 15 residues. CDR3 residues: CASSSTGSGANVLTF. The CDR3 DNA follows: TGTGCCAGTAGCTCGACAGGCTCTGGGGCCAACGTCCTGACTTTC.

This clonotype was detected ten times or more. The chain employs TRBV12-3 or TRBV12-4 and TRBJ2-1; 15 bases are a match to TRBD2. This CDR3 spans 16 amino acids. The trim removed 5 bases at V and 7 bases at J, leaving 6 bases unmatched. The CDR3: CASSIGLAGGGNEQFF. The CDR3, as DNA: TGTGCCAGCAGTATCGGACTAGCGGGGGGGGGAAATGAGCAGTTCTTC.

This clonotype was seen many times. This chain links TRBV4-2 with TRBJ2-1; D may be TRBD2 (6 bases). Germline lookup yields CDR1 LGHNA and CDR2 YNFKEQ. Trimming cost V 5 bases and J 1 base, with 15 bases left between them. This CDR3 region has 16 residues. The CDR3 nucleotides read TGTGCCAGCAGCAGTGAGCGGGCCGGATCCTACAATGAGCAGTTCTTC. Residues: CASSSERAGSYNEQFF.

This clonotype was seen repeatedly, ten times or more. This chain connects TRBV12-3 or TRBV12-4 to TRBJ2-1, with 10 bases fitting TRBD2. The length of the CDR3 is 16 residues. V dropped 7 bases and J dropped 7; count of bases not matched to a gene: 13. The CDR3 here is CASKLPPLAGINEQFF. The CDR3 DNA reads TGTGCCAGCAAACTTCCCCCACTAGCGGGAATAAATGAGCAGTTCTTC.

V and J are TRBV7-2 and TRBJ2-1; D assignment may be TRBD1 or TRBD2 (5 bases each). CDR1 and CDR2 from the germline V gene are SGHTA and FQGNSA. V was cut by 9 bases and J by 2 bases, with 14 bases left in between. This CDR3 has 14 amino acids. CDR3: CASQAGRAYNEQFF. Here the CDR3 DNA reads TGTGCCAGTCAGGCAGGGCGGGCCTACAATGAGCAGTTCTTC. The full variable domain, in which reference TRBV7-2 and TRBJ2-1 provide the parts outside the CDR3, is GAGVSQSPSNKVTEKGKDVELRCDPISGHTALYWYRQSLGQGLEFLIYFQGNSAPDKSGLPSDRFSAERTGGSVSTLTIQRTQQEDSAVYLCASQAGRAYNEQFFGPGTRLTVL.

In this sample, this clonotype turned up once. The chain joins TRBV11-1 to TRBJ2-4; TRBD1 or TRBD2 may be the D gene (6 bases each). Between the trimmed V and J ends, which lost 5 bases and 8 bases, there was a span of 13 bases. Per the germline V gene, CDR1 is SGHAT and CDR2 is FQDESV (reference sequence). This CDR3 contains 13 residues. Written as DNA, the CDR3 is TGTGCCAGCAGCCGGGGGCGCCGAGACATTCAGTACTTC. This sequence encodes CASSRGRRDIQYF.

This clonotype came up a few times. The gene calls are TRBV29-1 and TRBJ1-2; D is ambiguous. Trimming stripped 2 bases from V and 6 bases from J, with 10 bases between. This CDR3 region has 12 residues. The germline V gene encodes CDR1 SQVTM and CDR2 ANQGSEA. CDR3 DNA: TGCAGCGTTGAACCGACGATTCATGGCTACACCTTC. This gives the protein CSVEPTIHGYTF.

This clonotype has ten or more counts. The chain links TRBV20-1 to TRBJ2-3; 10 bases line up with TRBD2. Looked up from germline, CDR1 is DFQATT and CDR2 is SNEGSKA (reference sequence). The ends lost 0 bases at V and 0 bases at J; junction bases unmatched: 0. The CDR3 totals 15 residues. The CDR3 is CSARELAGSTDTQYF. CDR3 sequence (DNA): TGCAGTGCTAGAGAACTAGCGGGAAGCACAGATACGCAGTATTTT.

The chain couples TRBV6-5 to TRBJ2-1; tentative D call: TRBD2 (7 bases). Trimming took off 2 bases at V and 5 bases at J, with 16 bases between the two ends. The CDR3 is 16 residues long. The V gene's germline CDR1 is MNHEY and CDR2 SVGAGI. The CDR3 coding sequence is TGTGCCAGCAGTTACGGGGGGGGGCGCGGTAACAATGAGCAGTTCTTC. Protein: CASSYGGGRGNNEQFF.

This clonotype was seen a few times. The chain employs TRBV5-1 and TRBJ1-3, with D uncertain. Germline-derived CDR1 and CDR2 are SGHRS and YFSETQ. The germline V and J ends were trimmed by 0 bases and 5 bases, with 9 bases remaining between them. This CDR3 comprises 14 residues. CDR3 region: CASSLGSGRNTIYF. CDR3 sequence (DNA): TGCGCCAGCAGCTTGGGGTCGGGCCGAAACACCATATATTTT.